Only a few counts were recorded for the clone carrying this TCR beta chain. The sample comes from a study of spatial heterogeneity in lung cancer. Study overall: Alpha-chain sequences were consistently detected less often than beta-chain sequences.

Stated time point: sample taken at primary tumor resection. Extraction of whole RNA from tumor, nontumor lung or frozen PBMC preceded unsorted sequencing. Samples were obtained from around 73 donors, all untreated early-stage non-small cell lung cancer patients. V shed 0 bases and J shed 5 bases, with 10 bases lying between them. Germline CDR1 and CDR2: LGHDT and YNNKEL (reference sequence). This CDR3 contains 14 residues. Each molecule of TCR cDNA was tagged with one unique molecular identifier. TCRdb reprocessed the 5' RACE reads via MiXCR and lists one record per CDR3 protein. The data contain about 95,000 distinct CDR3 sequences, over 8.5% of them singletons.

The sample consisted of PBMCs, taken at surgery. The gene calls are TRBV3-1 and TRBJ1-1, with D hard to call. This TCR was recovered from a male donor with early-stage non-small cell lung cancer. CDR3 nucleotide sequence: TGTGCCAGCAGCCAAGATTACGGCACAACTGAAGCTTTCTTT. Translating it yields CASSQDYGTTEAFF. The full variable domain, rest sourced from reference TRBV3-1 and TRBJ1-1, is DTAVSQTPKYLVTQMGNDKSIKCEQNLGHDTMYWYKQDSKKFLKIMFSYNNKELIINETVPNRFSPKSPDKAHLNLHINSLELGDSAVYFCASSQDYGTTEAFFGQGTRLTVV.